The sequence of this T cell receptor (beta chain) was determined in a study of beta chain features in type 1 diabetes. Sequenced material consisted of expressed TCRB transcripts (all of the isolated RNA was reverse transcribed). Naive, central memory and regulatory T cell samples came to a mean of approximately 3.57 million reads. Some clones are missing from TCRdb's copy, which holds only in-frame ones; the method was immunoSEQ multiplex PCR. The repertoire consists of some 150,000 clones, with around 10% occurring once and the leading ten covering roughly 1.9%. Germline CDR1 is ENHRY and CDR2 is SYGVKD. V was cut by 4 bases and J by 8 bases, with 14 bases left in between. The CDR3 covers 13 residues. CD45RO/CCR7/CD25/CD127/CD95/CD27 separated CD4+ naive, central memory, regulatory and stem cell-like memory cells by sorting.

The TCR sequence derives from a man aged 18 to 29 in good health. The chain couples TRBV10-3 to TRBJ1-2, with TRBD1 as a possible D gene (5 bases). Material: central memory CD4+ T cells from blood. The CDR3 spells CAISAWGRDGYTF. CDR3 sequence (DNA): TGTGCCATCAGTGCTTGGGGGAGGGACGGCTACACCTTC.